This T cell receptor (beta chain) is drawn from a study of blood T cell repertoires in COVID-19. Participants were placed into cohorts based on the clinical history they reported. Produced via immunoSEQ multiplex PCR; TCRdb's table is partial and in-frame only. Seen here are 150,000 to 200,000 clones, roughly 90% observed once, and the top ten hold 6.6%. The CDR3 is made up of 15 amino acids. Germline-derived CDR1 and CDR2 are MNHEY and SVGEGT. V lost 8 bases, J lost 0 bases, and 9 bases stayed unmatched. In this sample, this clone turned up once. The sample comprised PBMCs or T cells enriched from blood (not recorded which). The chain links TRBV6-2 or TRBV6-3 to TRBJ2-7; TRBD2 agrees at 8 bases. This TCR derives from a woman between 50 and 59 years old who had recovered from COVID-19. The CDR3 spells CASCLLAVSSYEQYF. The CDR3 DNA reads TGTGCCAGCTGCCTACTAGCGGTGAGCTCCTACGAGCAGTACTTC.